This TCR beta chain is from a study of radiation and T cells in renal cell carcinoma. Points from the study as a whole: Without pretreatment biopsies, baseline tumor clonotype presence was undetermined.

V lost 2 bases to trimming and J lost 4 bases, with 6 bases between them. Germline V gene lookup returns CDR1 SEHNR and CDR2 FQNEAQ (reference sequence). There are 13 residues in the CDR3. Time point in this sample: blood 4 weeks post-SBRT, at nephrectomy. Treatment of the sample: 15 Gy SBRT to primary tumor, nephrectomy 4 weeks later. Nephrectomy followed 15 Gy stereotactic body radiation by 4 weeks. Blood was sampled at baseline, 2 weeks and 4 weeks after SBRT. This renal cell carcinoma was of the clear cell type. Clones were read by immunoSEQ multiplex PCR, and TCRdb kept only the in-frame ones, dropping some. The data show around 94,000 clones, 85% seen once. Concerning this clone: The target antigen is unknown.

This sequence joins TRBV7-9 and TRBJ1-5; D gene unclear. The specimen comprised blood, sampled from a patient whose treatment included radiotherapy and nephrectomy. The TCR comes from a man aged 50-59 years with renal cell carcinoma. In DNA, the CDR3 is TGTGCCAGCAGCTTATGGGGAAATCAGCCCCAGCATTTT. It encodes CASSLWGNQPQHF.